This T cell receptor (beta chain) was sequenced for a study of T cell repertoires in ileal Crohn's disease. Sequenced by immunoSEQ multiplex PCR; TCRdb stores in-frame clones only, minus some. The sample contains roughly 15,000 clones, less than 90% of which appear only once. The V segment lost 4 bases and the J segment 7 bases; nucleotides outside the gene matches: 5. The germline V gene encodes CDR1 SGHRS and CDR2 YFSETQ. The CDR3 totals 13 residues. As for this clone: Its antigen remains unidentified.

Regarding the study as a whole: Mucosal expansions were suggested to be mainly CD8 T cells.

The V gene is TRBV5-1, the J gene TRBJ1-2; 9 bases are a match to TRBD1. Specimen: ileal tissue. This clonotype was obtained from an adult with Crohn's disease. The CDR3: CASSLGQGGGYTF. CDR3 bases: TGCGCCAGCAGCCTGGGACAGGGAGGTGGCTACACCTTC.